This paragraph reports one T cell receptor (beta chain). Antigen: not known. This sample was included in a study of T cells expressing NK-cell markers. On the study more broadly: One of the eight sequenced donors was seronegative, whereas the other seven were HCMV-seropositive.

Study-wide results and caveats: A handful of donors showed these clonotypes also leading the CD3+CD56-NKG2C+ fraction. NKG2C+ dominant clonotypes from several donors made up about 1.0-8% of CD8+ T cells.

TCRdb re-called the 5' RACE reads and shows each CDR3 protein once, DNA omitted. This table holds about 550,000 distinct CDR3 sequences. In germline, CDR1 is SGHTA, CDR2 FQGNSA. CDR3 length: 14 amino acids. This chain uses TRBV7-2 with TRBJ2-7; as DNA is missing, the TRBD1 call by TCRdb cannot be tested. The clonotype was recovered from a man between 18 and 29 years old in good health. Input material: blood T cells: a sorted CD56 or NKG2C T cell subset, CD4+ or CD8+ T cells, or bulk PBMC T cells (not recorded which). This CDR3 reads CASSPLQGTHEQYF.